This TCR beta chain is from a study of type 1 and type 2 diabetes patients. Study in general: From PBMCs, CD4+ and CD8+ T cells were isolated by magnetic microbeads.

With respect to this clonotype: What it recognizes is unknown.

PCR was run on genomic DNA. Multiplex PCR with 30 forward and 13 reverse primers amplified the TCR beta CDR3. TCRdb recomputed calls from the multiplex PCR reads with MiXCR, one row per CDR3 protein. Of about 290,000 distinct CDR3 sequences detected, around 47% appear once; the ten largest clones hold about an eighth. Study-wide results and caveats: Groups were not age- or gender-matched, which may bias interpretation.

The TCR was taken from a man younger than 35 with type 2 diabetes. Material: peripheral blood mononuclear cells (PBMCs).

The CDR3 sequence is CASSYSSGEYNEQFF. DNA for the CDR3: TGTGCCAGCAGTTACTCTAGCGGGGAGTACAATGAGCAGTTCTTC. The rearrangement joins TRBV6-5 to TRBJ2-1, with TRBD2 matching 8 bases. Germline CDR1 and CDR2: MNHEY and SVGAGI. The CDR3 is 15 residues long. V shed 0 bases, J shed 4 bases, and the junction held 2 bases outside the gene matches.